This T cell receptor beta chain is drawn from a study of blood T cell repertoires in COVID-19. Germline V CDR1 and CDR2: SQVTM, ANQGSEA. This CDR3 spans 13 amino acids. Per the original methods: How many nucleated cells were present was estimated from reference gene primer amplification. Profiled with immunoSEQ multiplex PCR; TCRdb holds only in-frame clones, not every one. From that table come the V and J calls and clone size; the DNA was used to work out D and trimming. The sample holds just over 650,000 clones, approximately 90% seen once. The specimen sequenced was peripheral blood. The V call is TRBV29-1, the J call TRBJ2-3, with D tentatively TRBD1 (5 bases). This TCR was sampled from a woman aged 18-35 years with acute or convalescent COVID-19. The CDR3 here is CNDRHSITDTQYF. The CDR3 DNA reads TGCAACGACAGACATTCTATCACAGATACGCAGTATTTT.